The following is a T cell receptor (beta chain) sequence with its context. The sample belongs to a study of blood T cell repertoires in COVID-19. Background on the study: Material from acute and convalescent COVID-19 was sourced from the United States, Italy and Spain. PBMCs, B-cell-depleted T cells, or T cells provided the cDNA or gDNA that made up the material.

Clones were read by immunoSEQ multiplex PCR, and TCRdb kept only the in-frame ones, dropping some. The data show more than 100,000 clones, about 86% seen once. The cohort comprised adults aged about 18 to 90 years residing in about two dozen US areas. Which cohort a participant joined came from the clinical history participants gave. This CDR3 has 14 amino acids. V lost 1 base and J lost 8, with 12 bases in between. Germline loops: CDR1 SGHAT, CDR2 FQDESV (reference sequence). The sequence derives from a man aged 40-50 years with acute COVID-19. This chain links TRBV11-1 with TRBJ1-3; D unclear. The sequencing input was PBMCs or T cells enriched from blood (not recorded which). CDR3 sequence reads: CASSLVGSRDTIYF. DNA for the CDR3: TGTGCCAGCAGCTTAGTCGGATCCCGGGACACCATATATTTT. The whole variable domain, remainder taken from reference TRBV11-1 and TRBJ1-3, is EAEVAQSPRYKITEKSQAVAFWCDPISGHATLYWYRQILGQGPELLVQFQDESVVDDSQLPKDRFSAERLKGVDSTLKIQPAELGDSAMYLCASSLVGSRDTIYFGEGSWLTVV.